Presented here are 21 T cell receptor beta chains from one specimen sequenced in a study of CD8 T cells in Susac syndrome. Random-hexamer reverse transcription was applied to roughly 0.5 to 1 ug RNA. TCRdb called the immunoSEQ multiplex PCR reads again in MiXCR, with one record for every CDR3 protein. This table holds a few hundred thousand distinct CDR3 sequences, more than 70% found once. Material for sequencing was CD8+ T cells from PBMCs. These receptors originate from a human donor with multiple sclerosis.

The chain has TRBV13 and TRBJ2-5; D remains ambiguous. Per the germline V gene, CDR1 is PRHDT and CDR2 is FYEKMQ (reference sequence). This CDR3 spans 11 amino acids. The V and J ends lost 2 bases and 5 bases respectively, with 3 bases between them. CDR3 nucleotide sequence: TGTGCCAGCAGCTTAAAGGAGACCCAGTACTTC. This sequence encodes CASSLKETQYF.

This chain joins TRBV19 and TRBJ1-3; 9 nucleotides match TRBD1. J lost 4 bases, V lost 8 bases, and 3 bases had no gene match. The V gene's germline CDR1 is LNHDA and CDR2 SQIVND (reference sequence). The CDR3 extends over 13 amino acids. The CDR3 bases are TGTGCCAGTTGGACAGGGGAAGGAAACACCATATATTTT. It is translated as CASWTGEGNTIYF.

This rearrangement joins TRBV7-6 to TRBJ2-7; no clear D. V dropped 5 bases and J dropped 4 bases, with 18 bases sitting between them. The CDR3 covers 15 residues. From germline, CDR1 is SGHVS and CDR2 FNYEAQ. CDR3 amino acids: CASSDLSRNHYEQYF. In nucleotides, the CDR3 is TGTGCCAGCAGCGACCTGTCCAGGAATCATTACGAGCAGTACTTC.

V usage is TRBV7-6 and J usage is TRBJ2-1, with TRBD2 identical over 11 bases. Germline lookup yields CDR1 SGHVS and CDR2 FNYEAQ. Trimming took 2 bases from V and 6 from J; bases not matched to a gene: 3. The CDR3 loop spans 15 amino acids. CDR3: CASSLPTSGINEQFF. The CDR3 DNA is TGTGCCAGCAGCTTACCGACTAGCGGGATCAATGAGCAGTTCTTC. The variable domain in full, with the rest retrieved from reference TRBV7-6 and TRBJ2-1, is GAGVSQSPRYKVTKRGQDVALRCDPISGHVSLYWYRQALGQGPEFLTYFNYEAQQDKSGLPNDRFSAERPEGSISTLTIQRTEQRDSAMYRCASSLPTSGINEQFFGPGTRLTVL.

This clonotype was recorded a few times. V gene TRBV6-1 combines with J gene TRBJ2-7; TRBD1 or TRBD2 may be the D gene (5 bases each). The CDR3 runs to 12 residues. V was cut by 7 bases and J by 4 bases, with 11 bases left in between. The V gene's germline CDR1 is MNHNS and CDR2 SASEGT. CDR3 amino acids: CASTERGYEQYF. In DNA, the CDR3 is TGTGCCAGCACTGAGAGGGGATACGAGCAGTACTTC.

The chain's CDR3 is CASRKDYEQYF. In nucleotides, the CDR3 is TGTGCCAGCAGGAAGGACTACGAGCAGTACTTC. This chain joins TRBV12-3 or TRBV12-4 and TRBJ2-7; D call uncertain. Trimming stripped 6 bases from V and 3 bases from J, with 6 bases between. The CDR3 is 11 residues long.

The rearrangement joins TRBV7-6 to TRBJ2-3; the D gene is possibly TRBD1 (6 bases). The CDR3 is made up of 16 amino acids. Trimming cost V 1 base and J 3 bases, with 14 bases left between them. Per germline, CDR1 SGHVS and CDR2 FNYEAQ. CDR3: CASSLVGDTETDTQYF. The DNA for the CDR3 is TGTGCCAGCAGCTTAGTTGGGGACACAGAAACAGATACGCAGTATTTT.

The rearrangement links TRBV27 to TRBJ2-7; D is perhaps TRBD1 or TRBD2 (5 bases each). V lost 0 bases to trimming and J lost 2 bases, with 11 bases between them. Per the germline V gene, CDR1 is MNHEY and CDR2 is SMNVEV (reference sequence). The CDR3 has 15 residues. DNA of the CDR3: TGTGCCAGCAGTTTATCGAGGCAGGGACCCTACGAGCAGTACTTC. This translates into CASSLSRQGPYEQYF.

The gene calls are TRBV4-1 and TRBJ1-5, with TRBD1 identical over 10 bases. This CDR3 is built from 14 residues. The V segment lost 6 bases and the J segment 4 bases; nucleotides outside the gene matches: 3. Germline loops: CDR1 MGHRA, CDR2 YSYEKL. The CDR3 bases are TGCGCCAGCAGAGGGACAGGGGTTAATCAGCCCCAGCATTTT. Protein sequence: CASRGTGVNQPQHF.

The CDR3 DNA is TGTGCCAGCAGTTTTGGTCCTTGGACGAACACTGAAGCTTTCTTT. Protein product: CASSFGPWTNTEAFF. The chain combines TRBV12-3 or TRBV12-4 with TRBJ1-1; D unresolved. This CDR3 comprises 15 residues. Trimming stripped 3 bases from V and 1 base from J, with 12 bases between.

There are a few counts of this clonotype. V is TRBV27 and J is TRBJ2-7; 7 nucleotides agree with TRBD1. The germline gives CDR1 MNHEY, CDR2 SMNVEV (reference sequence). The CDR3 spans 13 residues. With V trimmed by 6 bases and J by 3 bases, 5 bases remained unmatched. The CDR3 sequence: CASSGTADYEQYF. The CDR3 bases are TGTGCCAGCAGCGGGACAGCCGACTACGAGCAGTACTTC.

CDR3: CASSSSREGIHNEQFF. The CDR3 bases are TGTGCCAGCAGTTCGTCGCGGGAGGGGATTCACAATGAGCAGTTCTTC. The chain joins TRBV6-5 to TRBJ2-1; 9 bases align to TRBD2. V shed 4 bases, J shed 5 bases, and the junction held 9 bases outside the gene matches. Germline CDR1 reads MNHEY; CDR2 reads SVGAGI. This CDR3 is built from 16 residues.

The rearrangement links TRBV27 to TRBJ2-7, with 7 positions matching TRBD1. The CDR3 spans 15 residues. Looked up from germline, CDR1 is MNHEY and CDR2 is SMNVEV (reference sequence). J lost 2 bases, V lost 3 bases, and 7 bases had no gene match. CDR3 DNA sequence: TGTGCCAGCAGTTTCCCCGGGACAGATACCTACGAGCAGTACTTC. Translated, it gives CASSFPGTDTYEQYF.

To note about this clonotype: The junction does not match germline at one end; this may be a read error. This chain uses TRBV20-1 with TRBJ2-1; TRBD1 matches 9 bases. This CDR3 is 11 amino acids long. From germline, CDR1 is DFQATT and CDR2 SNEGSKA (reference sequence). The DNA of the CDR3 is TGCAGTGCTACTGTGACAGGGGGGCCACTCTTC. Translating it yields CSATVTGGPLF.

This rearrangement joins TRBV24-1 to TRBJ2-2; D possibly corresponds to TRBD1 (6 bases). Between the trimmed V and J ends, which lost 1 base and 6 bases, there was a span of 11 bases. The CDR3 is made up of 15 amino acids. Germline assignment: CDR1 KGHDR and CDR2 SFDVKD. CDR3 DNA sequence: TGTGCCACCAGTGATTTCTTAAGGGGGTCCGGGGAGCTGTTTTTT. This gives the protein CATSDFLRGSGELFF.

This rearrangement joins TRBV4-1 to TRBJ1-5, with D unresolved. This CDR3 region has 15 residues. The V end was cut by 1 base, the J end by 4 bases, with 11 bases between. Germline V gene data show CDR1 as MGHRA and CDR2 as YSYEKL. CDR3 protein: CASSQGADENQPQHF. CDR3 DNA: TGCGCCAGCAGCCAAGGAGCAGATGAGAATCAGCCCCAGCATTTT.

For this clonotype: A read error may produce the germline difference seen at one junction end. The V and J genes are TRBV11-2 and TRBJ2-2; D is unresolved. Germline loops: CDR1 SGHAT, CDR2 FQNNGV. This CDR3 spans 13 amino acids. The CDR3 loop is CASSVDTTGELFF. The CDR3 DNA is TGTGCCAGCAGCGTAGACACCACCGGGGAGCTGTTTTTT.

The chain recombines TRBV14 with TRBJ2-7; maybe TRBD2 (5 bases). Germline V gene data show CDR1 as SGHDN and CDR2 as FVKESK. The V and J ends lost 0 bases and 2 bases respectively, with 11 bases between them. This CDR3 has 15 amino acids. The CDR3 bases are TGTGCCAGCAGCCAAGACGGAGGCCCCACCTACGAGCAGTACTTC. It yields the protein CASSQDGGPTYEQYF.

The CDR3 loop reads CASSHRGASAYNSPLHF. The CDR3 DNA reads TGTGCCAGCAGCCACCGCGGGGCGAGCGCCTATAATTCACCCCTCCACTTT. The chain joins TRBV6-1 to TRBJ1-6; D may be TRBD1 (5 bases). The germline gives CDR1 MNHNS, CDR2 SASEGT. V was pared by 6 bases and J by 2 bases, with 17 bases between. The CDR3 is 17 amino acids.

V gene TRBV28 combines with J gene TRBJ2-2; TRBD2 aligns across 13 bases. The V gene's germline CDR1 is MDHEN and CDR2 SYDVKM. This CDR3 contains 18 residues. V lost 6 bases, J lost 0 bases, and 7 bases stayed unmatched. The CDR3, as DNA: TGTGCCAGCAGGGGTAAACTAGCGGGAGGGCCGAACACCGGGGAGCTGTTTTTT. The encoded protein is CASRGKLAGGPNTGELFF. Based on the CDR3 plus reference TRBV28 and TRBJ2-2, the full variable domain is DVKVTQSSRYLVKRTGEKVFLECVQDMDHENMFWYRQDPGLGLRLIYFSYDVKMKEKGDIPEGYSVSREKKERFSLILESASTNQTSMYLCASRGKLAGGPNTGELFFGEGSRLTVL.

The chain couples TRBV28 to TRBJ2-7; a weak D match, TRBD1 (6 bases). CDR1 and CDR2 (germline): MDHEN, SYDVKM. Trimming removed 2 bases from V and 6 bases from J, with 11 bases in between. The CDR3 is 13 amino acids. The CDR3 DNA is TGTGCCAGCAGTTTAAACACAGGGCTCGAGCAGTACTTC. Amino acid sequence: CASSLNTGLEQYF.